This T cell receptor beta chain was retrieved from a study of Ad26.COV2.S vaccination and SARS-CoV-2 variants. Study results and limitations: Spike-specific TCR breadth ran higher among vaccine recipients than placebo recipients. Comparability of non-spike TCR breadth was observed across vaccine and placebo recipients.

Germline V CDR1 and CDR2: SEHNR, FQNEAQ (reference sequence). Trimming cost V 4 bases and J 2 bases; bases outside gene matches: 5. The CDR3 consists of 15 residues. On this clone: What it binds is not known.

Here immunoSEQ multiplex PCR was the method, and the copy in TCRdb shows in-frame clones only, minus some. The sample yields roughly 140,000 clones, 75% to 90% seen once. This TCR derives from a human donor who had recovered from COVID-19. The rearrangement links TRBV7-9 to TRBJ2-7; 10 nucleotides match TRBD1. The specimen comprised peripheral blood, sampled after recovery from COVID-19. The CDR3 is CASSWGGQGPYEQYF. CDR3 bases: TGTGCCAGCAGCTGGGGGGGACAGGGGCCCTACGAGCAGTACTTC.